Here is one T cell receptor beta chain with its context. Its target is unknown. This sample was included in a study of blood T cells in healthy people across ages. Study-level points and caveats: Lack of knowledge of donor CMV status possibly confounded expanded clonotype changes.

Using a J-beta primer mix together with a sample-barcoded 5' primer, a second PCR was run for roughly 7 to 11 cycles. TCRdb reprocessed the 5' RACE reads via MiXCR and lists one record per CDR3 protein. Of approximately 780,000 distinct CDR3 sequences in the sample, around 24% are singletons; the top ten hold less than 3.5%. This CDR3 has 15 amino acids. Looked up from germline, CDR1 is SNHLY and CDR2 is FYNNEI. V lost 2 bases to trimming and J lost 2 bases, with 12 bases between them. These data are also associated with another study on T cells of mothers and their children. That publication notes: Over 8 million TCR beta CDR3 reads were obtained from each mother, and some 3.1 million from each child. Versus unrelated pairs, overlap was slightly higher in related mother-child pairs, without reaching significance.

The TCR originated in a boy aged 5 to 17 in good health. The specimen sequenced was blood. The chain is built from TRBV2 and TRBJ2-5; unclear D gene. The CDR3, as DNA: TGTGCCAGCAGTGAAAGAACTGGACCACAAGAGACCCAGTACTTC. Translation gives CASSERTGPQETQYF.